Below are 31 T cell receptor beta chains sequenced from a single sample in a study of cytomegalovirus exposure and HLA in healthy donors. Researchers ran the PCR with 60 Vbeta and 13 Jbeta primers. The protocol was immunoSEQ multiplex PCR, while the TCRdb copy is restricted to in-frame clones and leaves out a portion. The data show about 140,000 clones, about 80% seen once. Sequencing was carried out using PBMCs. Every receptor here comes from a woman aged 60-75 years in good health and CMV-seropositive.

DNA of the CDR3: TGTGCCAGCAGCTCCGGTTCAGTGGGAGGGACCTACGAGCAGTACTTC. Translated: CASSSGSVGGTYEQYF. J is TRBJ2-7 and V is TRBV11-2; 7 bases line up with TRBD2. This CDR3 region has 16 residues. Germline lookup yields CDR1 SGHAT and CDR2 FQNNGV. The J segment lost 2 bases and the V segment lost 4 bases, leaving 11 bases of the junction unmatched.

CDR3 sequence: CASSAGTGVTGEQYF. The CDR3 region has the DNA TGTGCCAGCAGCGCTGGGACAGGGGTTACAGGCGAGCAGTACTTC. This chain connects TRBV9 to TRBJ2-7, with 10 bases aligning to TRBD1. Looked up from germline, CDR1 is SGDLS and CDR2 is YYNGEE. After removal of 3 bases from V and 6 bases from J, the junction contained 9 bases not matched to a gene. The CDR3 sequence is 15 residues long.

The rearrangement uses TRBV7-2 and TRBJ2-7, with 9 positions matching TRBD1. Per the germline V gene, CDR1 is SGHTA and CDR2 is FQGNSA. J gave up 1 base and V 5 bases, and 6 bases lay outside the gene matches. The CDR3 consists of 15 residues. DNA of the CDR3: TGTGCCAGCAGCATACAGGGGGCTATTTCCTACGAGCAGTACTTC. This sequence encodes CASSIQGAISYEQYF.

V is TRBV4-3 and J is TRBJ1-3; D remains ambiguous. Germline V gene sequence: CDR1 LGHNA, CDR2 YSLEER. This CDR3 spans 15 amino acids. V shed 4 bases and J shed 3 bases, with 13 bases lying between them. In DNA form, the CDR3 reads TGCGCCAGCAGCCGAGGGCTTTCGAATGGAAACACCATATATTTT. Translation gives CASSRGLSNGNTIYF.

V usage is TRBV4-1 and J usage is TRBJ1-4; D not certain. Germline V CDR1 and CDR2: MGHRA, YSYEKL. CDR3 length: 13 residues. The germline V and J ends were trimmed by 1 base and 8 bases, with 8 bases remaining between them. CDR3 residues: CASSQGSSEKLFF. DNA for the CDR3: TGCGCCAGCAGCCAAGGTTCTAGCGAAAAACTGTTTTTT.

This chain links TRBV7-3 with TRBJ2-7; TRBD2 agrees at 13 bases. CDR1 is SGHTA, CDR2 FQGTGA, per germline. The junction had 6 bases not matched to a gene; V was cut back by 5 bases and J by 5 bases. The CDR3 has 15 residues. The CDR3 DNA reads TGTGCCAGCAGCGATCCGACTAGCGGGAGGAACGAGCAGTACTTC. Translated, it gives CASSDPTSGRNEQYF.

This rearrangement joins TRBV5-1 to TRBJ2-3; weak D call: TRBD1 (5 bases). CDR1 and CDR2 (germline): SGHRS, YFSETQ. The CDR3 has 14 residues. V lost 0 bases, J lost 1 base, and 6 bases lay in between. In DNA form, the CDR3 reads TGCGCCAGCAGCTTGGCCAGGGGCACAGATACGCAGTATTTT. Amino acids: CASSLARGTDTQYF.

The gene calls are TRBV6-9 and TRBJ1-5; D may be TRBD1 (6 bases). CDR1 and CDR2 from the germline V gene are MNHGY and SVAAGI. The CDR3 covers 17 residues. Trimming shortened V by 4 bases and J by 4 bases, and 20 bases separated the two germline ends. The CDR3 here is CASSLGSATGRNQPQHF. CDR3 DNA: TGTGCCAGCAGTTTGGGAAGCGCGACAGGAAGAAATCAGCCCCAGCATTTT.

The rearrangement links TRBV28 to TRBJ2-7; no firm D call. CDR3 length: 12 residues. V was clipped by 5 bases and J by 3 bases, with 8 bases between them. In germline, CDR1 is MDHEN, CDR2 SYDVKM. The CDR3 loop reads CASSRDNYEQYF. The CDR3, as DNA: TGTGCCAGCAGTCGAGACAACTACGAGCAGTACTTC. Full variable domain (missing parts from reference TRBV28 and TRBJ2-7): DVKVTQSSRYLVKRTGEKVFLECVQDMDHENMFWYRQDPGLGLRLIYFSYDVKMKEKGDIPEGYSVSREKKERFSLILESASTNQTSMYLCASSRDNYEQYFGPGTRLTVT.

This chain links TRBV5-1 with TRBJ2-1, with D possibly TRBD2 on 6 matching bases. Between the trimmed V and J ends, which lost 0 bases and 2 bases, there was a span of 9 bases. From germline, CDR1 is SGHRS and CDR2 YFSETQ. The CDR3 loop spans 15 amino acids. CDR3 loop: CASSLAERAYNEQFF. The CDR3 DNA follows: TGCGCCAGCAGCTTGGCCGAGCGGGCCTACAATGAGCAGTTCTTC.

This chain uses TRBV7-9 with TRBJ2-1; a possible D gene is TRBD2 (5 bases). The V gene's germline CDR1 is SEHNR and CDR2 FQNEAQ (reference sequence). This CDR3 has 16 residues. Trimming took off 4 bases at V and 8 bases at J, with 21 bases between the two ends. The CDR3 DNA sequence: TGTGCCAGCAGCTCGGACGTAAGGATTAAGGAGGATGAGCAGTTCTTC. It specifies CASSSDVRIKEDEQFF.

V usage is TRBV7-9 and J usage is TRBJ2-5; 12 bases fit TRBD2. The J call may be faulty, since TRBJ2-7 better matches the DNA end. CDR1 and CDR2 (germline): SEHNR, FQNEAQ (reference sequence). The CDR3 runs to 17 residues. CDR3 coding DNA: TGTGCCAGCAGCGGTGGACTAGCGGGGACCCTCTCCTACGAGCAGTACTTC. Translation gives CASSGGLAGTLSYEQYF.

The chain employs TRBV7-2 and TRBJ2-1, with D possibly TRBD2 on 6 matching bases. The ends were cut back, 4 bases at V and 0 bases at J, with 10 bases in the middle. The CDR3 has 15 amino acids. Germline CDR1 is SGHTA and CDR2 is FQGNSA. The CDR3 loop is CASSSKRVSYNEQFF. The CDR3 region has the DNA TGTGCCAGCAGCTCTAAGCGGGTCTCCTACAATGAGCAGTTCTTC. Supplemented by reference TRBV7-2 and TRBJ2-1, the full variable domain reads GAGVSQSPSNKVTEKGKDVELRCDPISGHTALYWYRQSLGQGLEFLIYFQGNSAPDKSGLPSDRFSAERTGGSVSTLTIQRTQQEDSAVYLCASSSKRVSYNEQFFGPGTRLTVL.

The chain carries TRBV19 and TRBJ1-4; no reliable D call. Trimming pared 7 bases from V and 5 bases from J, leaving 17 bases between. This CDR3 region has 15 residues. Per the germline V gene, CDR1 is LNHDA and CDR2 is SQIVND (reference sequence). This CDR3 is CASTFGWAVNEKLFF. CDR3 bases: TGTGCCAGTACTTTCGGATGGGCAGTCAATGAAAAACTGTTTTTT.

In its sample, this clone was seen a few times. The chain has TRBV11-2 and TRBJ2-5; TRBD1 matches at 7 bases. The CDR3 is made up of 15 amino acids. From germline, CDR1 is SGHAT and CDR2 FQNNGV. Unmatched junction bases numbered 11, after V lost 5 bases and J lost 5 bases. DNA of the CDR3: TGTGCCAGCAGCCCCTACACAGGGGTCGGGGAGACCCAGTACTTC. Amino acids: CASSPYTGVGETQYF. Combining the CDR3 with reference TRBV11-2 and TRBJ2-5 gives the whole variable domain EAGVAQSPRYKIIEKRQSVAFWCNPISGHATLYWYQQILGQGPKLLIQFQNNGVVDDSQLPKDRFSAERLKGVDSTLKIQPAKLEDSAVYLCASSPYTGVGETQYFGPGTRLLVL.

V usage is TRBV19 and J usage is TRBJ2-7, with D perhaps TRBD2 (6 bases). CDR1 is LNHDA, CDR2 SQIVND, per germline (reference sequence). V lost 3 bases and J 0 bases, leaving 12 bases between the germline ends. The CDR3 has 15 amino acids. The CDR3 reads CASSIGGTPSYEQYF. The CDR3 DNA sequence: TGTGCCAGTAGTATTGGAGGGACCCCCTCCTACGAGCAGTACTTC.

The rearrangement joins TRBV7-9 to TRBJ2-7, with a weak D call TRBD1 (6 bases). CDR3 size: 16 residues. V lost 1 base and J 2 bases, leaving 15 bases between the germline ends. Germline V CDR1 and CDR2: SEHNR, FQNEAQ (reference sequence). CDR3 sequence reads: CASSLGAGEATYEQYF. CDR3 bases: TGTGCCAGCAGCTTAGGGGCAGGGGAAGCCACCTACGAGCAGTACTTC. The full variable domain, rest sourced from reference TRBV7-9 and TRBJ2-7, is DTGVSQNPRHKITKRGQNVTFRCDPISEHNRLYWYRQTLGQGPEFLTYFQNEAQLEKSRLLSDRFSAERPKGSFSTLEIQRTEQGDSAMYLCASSLGAGEATYEQYFGPGTRLTVT.

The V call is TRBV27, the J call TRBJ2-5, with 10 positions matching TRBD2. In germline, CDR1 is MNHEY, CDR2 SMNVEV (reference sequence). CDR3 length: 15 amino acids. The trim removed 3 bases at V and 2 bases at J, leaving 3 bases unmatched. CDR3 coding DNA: TGTGCCAGCAGTTTGACTAGCGGGTCACAAGAGACCCAGTACTTC. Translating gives CASSLTSGSQETQYF.

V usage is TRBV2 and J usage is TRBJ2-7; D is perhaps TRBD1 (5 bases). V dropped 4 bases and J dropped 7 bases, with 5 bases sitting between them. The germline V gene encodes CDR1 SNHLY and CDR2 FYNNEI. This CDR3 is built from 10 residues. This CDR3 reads CASSGTEQYF. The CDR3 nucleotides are TGTGCCAGCAGTGGGACAGAGCAGTACTTC. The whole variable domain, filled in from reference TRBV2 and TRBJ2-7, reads EPEVTQTPSHQVTQMGQEVILRCVPISNHLYFYWYRQILGQKVEFLVSFYNNEISEKSEIFDDQFSVERPDGSNFTLKIRSTKLEDSAMYFCASSGTEQYFGPGTRLTVT.

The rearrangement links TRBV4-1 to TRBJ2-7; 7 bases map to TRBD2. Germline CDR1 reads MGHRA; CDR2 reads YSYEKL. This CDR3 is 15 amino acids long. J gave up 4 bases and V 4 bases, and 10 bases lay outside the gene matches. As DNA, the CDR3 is TGCGCCAGCAGCCTAAAGGCGGGAGCGGCGTACGAGCAGTACTTC. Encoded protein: CASSLKAGAAYEQYF.

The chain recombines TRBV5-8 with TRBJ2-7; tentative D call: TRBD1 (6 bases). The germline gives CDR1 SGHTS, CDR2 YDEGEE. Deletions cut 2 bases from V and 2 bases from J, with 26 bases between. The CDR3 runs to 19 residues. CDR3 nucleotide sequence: TGTGCCAGCAGCTTCGGACCACTAACGGGGACACCACGACCCTACGAGCAGTACTTC. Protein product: CASSFGPLTGTPRPYEQYF.

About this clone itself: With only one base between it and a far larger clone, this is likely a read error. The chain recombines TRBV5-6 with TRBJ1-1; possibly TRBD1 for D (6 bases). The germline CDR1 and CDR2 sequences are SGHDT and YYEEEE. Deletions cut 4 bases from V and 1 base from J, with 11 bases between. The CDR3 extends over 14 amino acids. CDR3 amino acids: CASSLGTRNTEAFF. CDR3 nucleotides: TGTGCCAGCAGCCTCGGGACACGGAACACTGAAGCTTTCTTT.

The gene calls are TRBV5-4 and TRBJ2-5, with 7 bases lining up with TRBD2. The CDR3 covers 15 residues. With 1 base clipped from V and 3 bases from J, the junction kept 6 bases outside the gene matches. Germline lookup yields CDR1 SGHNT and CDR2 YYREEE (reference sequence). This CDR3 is CASSLSSGYEETQYF. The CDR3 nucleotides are TGTGCCAGCAGCTTGAGTAGCGGGTACGAAGAGACCCAGTACTTC.

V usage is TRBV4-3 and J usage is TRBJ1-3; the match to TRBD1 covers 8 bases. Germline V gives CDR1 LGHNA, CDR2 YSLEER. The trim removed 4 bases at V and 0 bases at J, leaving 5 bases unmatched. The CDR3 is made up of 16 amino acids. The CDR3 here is CASSPQGQDSGNTIYF. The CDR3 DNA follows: TGCGCCAGCAGCCCCCAGGGACAGGACTCTGGAAACACCATATATTTT.

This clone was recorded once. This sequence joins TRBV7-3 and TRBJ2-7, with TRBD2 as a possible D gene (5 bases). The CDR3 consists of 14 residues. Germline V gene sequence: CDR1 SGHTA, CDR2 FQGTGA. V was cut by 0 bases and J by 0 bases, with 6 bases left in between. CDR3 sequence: CASSLTSASYEQYF. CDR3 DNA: TGTGCCAGCAGCTTAACTAGCGCCTCCTACGAGCAGTACTTC.

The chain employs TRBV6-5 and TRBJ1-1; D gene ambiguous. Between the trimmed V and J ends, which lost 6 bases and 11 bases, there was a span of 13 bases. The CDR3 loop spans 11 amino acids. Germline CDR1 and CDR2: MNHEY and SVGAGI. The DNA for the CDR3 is TGTGCCAGCAGCCGCGGGGAATGGGCTTTCTTT. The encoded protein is CASSRGEWAFF.

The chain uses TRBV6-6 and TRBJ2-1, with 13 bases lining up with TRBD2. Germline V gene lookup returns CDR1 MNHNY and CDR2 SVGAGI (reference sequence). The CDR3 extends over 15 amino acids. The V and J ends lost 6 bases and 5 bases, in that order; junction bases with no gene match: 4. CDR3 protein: CASSRLAGGHNEQFF. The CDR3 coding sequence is TGTGCCAGCAGCCGACTAGCGGGAGGACACAATGAGCAGTTCTTC.

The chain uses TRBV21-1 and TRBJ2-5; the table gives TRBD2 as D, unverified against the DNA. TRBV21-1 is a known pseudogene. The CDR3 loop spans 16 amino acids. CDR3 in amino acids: CASSETSGGGAETQYF. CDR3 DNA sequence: TGTGCCAGCAGCGAAACTAGCGGAGGGGGGGCAGAGACCCAGTACTTC.

The CDR3, as DNA: TGTGCCAGCAGCTTGGCAGGACACAATGAAAAACTGTTTTTT. Translated: CASSLAGHNEKLFF. This sequence joins TRBV5-4 and TRBJ1-4; TRBD1 might be the D (5 bases). V was pared by 0 bases and J by 5 bases, with 8 bases between. Germline V gene sequence: CDR1 SGHNT, CDR2 YYREEE (reference sequence). This CDR3 contains 14 residues.

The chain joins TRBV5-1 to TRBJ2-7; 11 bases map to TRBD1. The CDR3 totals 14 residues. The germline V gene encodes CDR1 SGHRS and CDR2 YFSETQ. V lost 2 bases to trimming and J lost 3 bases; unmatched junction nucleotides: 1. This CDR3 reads CASSFGTGGYEQYF. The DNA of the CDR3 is TGCGCCAGCAGCTTCGGGACAGGGGGCTACGAGCAGTACTTC. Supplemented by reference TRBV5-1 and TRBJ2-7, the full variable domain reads KAGVTQTPRYLIKTRGQQVTLSCSPISGHRSVSWYQQTPGQGLQFLFEYFSETQRNKGNFPGRFSGRQFSNSRSEMNVSTLELGDSALYLCASSFGTGGYEQYFGPGTRLTVT.

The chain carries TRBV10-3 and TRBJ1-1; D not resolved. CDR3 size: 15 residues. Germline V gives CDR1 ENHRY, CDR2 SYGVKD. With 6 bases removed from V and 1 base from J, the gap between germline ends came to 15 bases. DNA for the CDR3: TGTGCCATCAGGGCGGGCCCCCCGGAGAACACTGAAGCTTTCTTT. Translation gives CAIRAGPPENTEAFF.